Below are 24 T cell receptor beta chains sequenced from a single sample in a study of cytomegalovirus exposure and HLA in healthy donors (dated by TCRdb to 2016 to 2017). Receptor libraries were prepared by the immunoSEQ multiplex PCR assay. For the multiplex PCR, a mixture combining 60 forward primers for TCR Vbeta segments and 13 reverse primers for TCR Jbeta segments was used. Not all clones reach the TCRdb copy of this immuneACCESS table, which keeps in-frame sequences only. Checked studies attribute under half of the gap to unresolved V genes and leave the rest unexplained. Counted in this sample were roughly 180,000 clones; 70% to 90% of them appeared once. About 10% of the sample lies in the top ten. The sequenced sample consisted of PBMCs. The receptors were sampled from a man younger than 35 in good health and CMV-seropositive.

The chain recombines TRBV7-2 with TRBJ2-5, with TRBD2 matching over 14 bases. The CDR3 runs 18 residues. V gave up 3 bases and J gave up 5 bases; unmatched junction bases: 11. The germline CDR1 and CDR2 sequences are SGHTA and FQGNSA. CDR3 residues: CASSFVPWTSGGRETQYF. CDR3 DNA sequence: TGTGCCAGCAGCTTCGTACCCTGGACTAGCGGGGGGAGGGAGACCCAGTACTTC.

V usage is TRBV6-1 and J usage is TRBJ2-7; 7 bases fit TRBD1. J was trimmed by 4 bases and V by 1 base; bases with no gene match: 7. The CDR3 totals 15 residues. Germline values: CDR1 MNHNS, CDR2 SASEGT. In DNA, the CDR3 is TGTGCCAGCAGTGAAGTCACAGGGGTCGCGTACGAGCAGTACTTC. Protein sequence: CASSEVTGVAYEQYF.

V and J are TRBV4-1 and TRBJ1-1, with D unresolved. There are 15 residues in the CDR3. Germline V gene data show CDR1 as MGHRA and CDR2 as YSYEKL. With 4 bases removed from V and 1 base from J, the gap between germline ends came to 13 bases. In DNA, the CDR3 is TGCGCCAGCAGCCGACCCGGAGGAACGAACACTGAAGCTTTCTTT. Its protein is CASSRPGGTNTEAFF.

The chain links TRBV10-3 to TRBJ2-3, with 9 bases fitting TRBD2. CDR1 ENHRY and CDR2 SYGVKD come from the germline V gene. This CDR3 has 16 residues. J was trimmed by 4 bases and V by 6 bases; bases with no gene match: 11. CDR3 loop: CAIRTAGGGGADTQYF. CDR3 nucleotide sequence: TGTGCCATCAGAACCGCGGGCGGGGGGGGCGCAGATACGCAGTATTTT.

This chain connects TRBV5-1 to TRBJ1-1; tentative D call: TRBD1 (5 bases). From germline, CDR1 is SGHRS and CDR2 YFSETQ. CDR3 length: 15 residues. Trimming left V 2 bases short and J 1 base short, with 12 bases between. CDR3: CASSLRGPTNTEAFF. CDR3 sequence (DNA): TGCGCCAGCAGCTTAAGGGGCCCCACGAACACTGAAGCTTTCTTT.

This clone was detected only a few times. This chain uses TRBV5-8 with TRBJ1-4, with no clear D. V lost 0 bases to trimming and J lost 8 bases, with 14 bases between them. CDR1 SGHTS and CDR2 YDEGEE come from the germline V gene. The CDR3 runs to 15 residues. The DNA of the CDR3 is TGTGCCAGCAGCTTGGCCTTTGGCCCGCCAGAAAAACTGTTTTTT. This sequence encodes CASSLAFGPPEKLFF. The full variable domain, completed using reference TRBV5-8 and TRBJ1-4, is EAGVTQSPTHLIKTRGQQATLRCSPISGHTSVYWYQQALGLGLQFLLWYDEGEERNRGNFPPRFSGRQFPNYSSELNVNALELEDSALYLCASSLAFGPPEKLFFGSGTQLSVL.

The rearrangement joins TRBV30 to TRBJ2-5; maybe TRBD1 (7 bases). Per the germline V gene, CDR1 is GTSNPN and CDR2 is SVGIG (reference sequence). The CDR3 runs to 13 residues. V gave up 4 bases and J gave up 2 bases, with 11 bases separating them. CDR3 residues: CAWTGGIQETQYF. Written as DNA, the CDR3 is TGTGCCTGGACAGGGGGGATACAAGAGACCCAGTACTTC.

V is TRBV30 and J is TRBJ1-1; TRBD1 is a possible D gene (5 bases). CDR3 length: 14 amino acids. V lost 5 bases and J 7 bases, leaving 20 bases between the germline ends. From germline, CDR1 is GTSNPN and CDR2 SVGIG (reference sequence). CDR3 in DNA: TGTGCCTGGGGATACTGGACGGGACTTGGTGAAGCTTTCTTT. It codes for CAWGYWTGLGEAFF.

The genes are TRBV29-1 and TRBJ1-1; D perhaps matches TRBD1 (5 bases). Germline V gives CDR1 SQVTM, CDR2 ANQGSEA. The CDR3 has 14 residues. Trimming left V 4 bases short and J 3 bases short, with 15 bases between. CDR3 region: CSVGQEGLDTEAFF. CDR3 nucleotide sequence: TGCAGCGTTGGGCAGGAGGGGTTGGACACTGAAGCTTTCTTT.

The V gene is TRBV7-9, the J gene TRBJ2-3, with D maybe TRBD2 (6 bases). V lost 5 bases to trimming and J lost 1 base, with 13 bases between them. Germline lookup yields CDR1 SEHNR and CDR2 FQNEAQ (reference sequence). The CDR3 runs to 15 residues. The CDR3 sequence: CASSPPGEGTDTQYF. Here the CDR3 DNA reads TGTGCCAGCAGCCCCCCGGGGGAGGGCACAGATACGCAGTATTTT.

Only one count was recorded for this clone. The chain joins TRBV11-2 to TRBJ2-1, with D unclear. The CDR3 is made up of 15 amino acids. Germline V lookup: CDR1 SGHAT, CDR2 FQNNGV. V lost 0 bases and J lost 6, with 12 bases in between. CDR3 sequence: CASSLDRQAGNEQFF. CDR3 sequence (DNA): TGTGCCAGCAGCTTAGATAGGCAGGCCGGCAATGAGCAGTTCTTC.

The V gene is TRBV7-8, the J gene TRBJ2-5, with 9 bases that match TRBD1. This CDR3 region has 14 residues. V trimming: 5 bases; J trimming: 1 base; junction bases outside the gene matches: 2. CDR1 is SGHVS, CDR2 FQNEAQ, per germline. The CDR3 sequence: CASSQGQGQETQYF. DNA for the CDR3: TGTGCCAGCAGCCAGGGACAGGGCCAAGAGACCCAGTACTTC. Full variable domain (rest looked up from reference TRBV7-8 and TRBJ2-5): GAGVSQSPRYKVAKRGQDVALRCDPISGHVSLFWYQQALGQGPEFLTYFQNEAQLDKSGLPSDRFFAERPEGSVSTLKIQRTQQEDSAVYLCASSQGQGQETQYFGPGTRLLVL.

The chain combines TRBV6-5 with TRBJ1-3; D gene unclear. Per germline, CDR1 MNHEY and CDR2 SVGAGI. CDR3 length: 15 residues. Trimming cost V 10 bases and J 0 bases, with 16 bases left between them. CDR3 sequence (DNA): TGTGCCACCTCCTACCAGGCCAACTCTGGAAACACCATATATTTT. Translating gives CATSYQANSGNTIYF.

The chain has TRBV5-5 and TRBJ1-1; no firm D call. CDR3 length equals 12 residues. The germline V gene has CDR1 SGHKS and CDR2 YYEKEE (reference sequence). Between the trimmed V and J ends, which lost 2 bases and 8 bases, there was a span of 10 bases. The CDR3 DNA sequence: TGTGCCAGCAGCTTTAACGACTCGGAAGCTTTCTTT. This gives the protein CASSFNDSEAFF.

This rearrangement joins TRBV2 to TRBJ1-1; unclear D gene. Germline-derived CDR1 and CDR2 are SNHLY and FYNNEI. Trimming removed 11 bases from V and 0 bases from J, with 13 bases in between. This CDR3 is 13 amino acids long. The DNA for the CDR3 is TGTGCCGGGCCGCGGGGAATGAACACTGAAGCTTTCTTT. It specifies CAGPRGMNTEAFF.

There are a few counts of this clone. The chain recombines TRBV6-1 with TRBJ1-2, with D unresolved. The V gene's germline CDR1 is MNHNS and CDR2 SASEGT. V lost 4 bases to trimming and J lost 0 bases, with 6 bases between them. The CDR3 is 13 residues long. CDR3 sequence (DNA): TGTGCCAGCAGTGTAGATCCTAACTATGGCTACACCTTC. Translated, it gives CASSVDPNYGYTF.

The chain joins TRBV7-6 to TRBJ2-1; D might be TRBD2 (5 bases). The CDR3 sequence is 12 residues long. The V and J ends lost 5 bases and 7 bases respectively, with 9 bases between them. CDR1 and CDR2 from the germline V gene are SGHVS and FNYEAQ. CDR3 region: CASSQLVNEQFF. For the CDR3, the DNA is TGTGCCAGCAGCCAACTAGTTAATGAGCAGTTCTTC.

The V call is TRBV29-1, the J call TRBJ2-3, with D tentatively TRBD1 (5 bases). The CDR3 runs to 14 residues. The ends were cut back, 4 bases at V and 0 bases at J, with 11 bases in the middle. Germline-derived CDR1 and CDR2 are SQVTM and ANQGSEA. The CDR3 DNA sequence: TGCAGCGTTGTAGTACAGGCTAGCACAGATACGCAGTATTTT. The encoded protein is CSVVVQASTDTQYF.

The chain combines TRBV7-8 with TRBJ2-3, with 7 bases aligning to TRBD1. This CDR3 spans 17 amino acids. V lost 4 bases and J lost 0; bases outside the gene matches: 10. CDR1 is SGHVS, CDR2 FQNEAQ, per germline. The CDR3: CASSYPSGTDSTDTQYF. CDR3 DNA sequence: TGTGCCAGCAGCTATCCCTCCGGGACAGATAGCACAGATACGCAGTATTTT.

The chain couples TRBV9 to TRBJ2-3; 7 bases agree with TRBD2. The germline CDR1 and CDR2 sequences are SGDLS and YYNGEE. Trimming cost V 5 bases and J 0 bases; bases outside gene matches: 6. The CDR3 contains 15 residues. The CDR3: CASRREGGSTDTQYF. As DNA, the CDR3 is TGTGCCAGCAGGAGGGAGGGCGGTAGCACAGATACGCAGTATTTT.

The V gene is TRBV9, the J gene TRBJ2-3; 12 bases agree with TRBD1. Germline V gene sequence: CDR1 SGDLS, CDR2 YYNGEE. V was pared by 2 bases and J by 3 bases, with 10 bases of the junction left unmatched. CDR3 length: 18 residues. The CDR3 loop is CASSVELGQGAWTDTQYF. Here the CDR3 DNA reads TGTGCCAGCAGCGTTGAACTGGGACAGGGGGCTTGGACAGATACGCAGTATTTT.

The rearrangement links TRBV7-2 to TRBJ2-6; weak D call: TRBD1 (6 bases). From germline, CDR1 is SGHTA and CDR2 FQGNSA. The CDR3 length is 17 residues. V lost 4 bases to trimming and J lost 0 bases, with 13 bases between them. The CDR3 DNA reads TGTGCCAGCAGCTCCGGACAGCCGAGCTCTGGGGCCAACGTCCTGACTTTC. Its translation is CASSSGQPSSGANVLTF.

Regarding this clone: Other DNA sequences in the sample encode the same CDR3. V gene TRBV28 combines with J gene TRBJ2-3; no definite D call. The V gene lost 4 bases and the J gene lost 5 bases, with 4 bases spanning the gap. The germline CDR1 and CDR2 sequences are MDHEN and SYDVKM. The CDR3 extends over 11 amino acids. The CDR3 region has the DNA TGTGCCAGCAGTTCCAGAGATACGCAGTATTTT. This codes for CASSSRDTQYF.

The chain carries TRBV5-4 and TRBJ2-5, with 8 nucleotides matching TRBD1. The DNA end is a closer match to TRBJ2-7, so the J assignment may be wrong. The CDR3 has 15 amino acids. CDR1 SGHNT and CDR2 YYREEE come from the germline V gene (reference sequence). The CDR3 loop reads CASSPGTGNFYEQYF. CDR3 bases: TGTGCCAGCAGCCCAGGGACAGGCAATTTCTACGAGCAGTACTTC.